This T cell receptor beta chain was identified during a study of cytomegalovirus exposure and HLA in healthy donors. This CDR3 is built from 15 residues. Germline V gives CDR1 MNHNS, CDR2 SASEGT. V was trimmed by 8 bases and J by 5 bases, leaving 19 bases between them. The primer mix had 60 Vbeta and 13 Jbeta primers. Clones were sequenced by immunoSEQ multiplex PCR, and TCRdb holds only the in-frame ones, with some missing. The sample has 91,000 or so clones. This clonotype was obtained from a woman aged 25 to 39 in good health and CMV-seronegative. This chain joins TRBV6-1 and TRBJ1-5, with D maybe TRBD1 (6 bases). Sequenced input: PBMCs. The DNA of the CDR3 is TGTGCCAGCGCTAGCAGGGGTGGATCACATCAGCCCCAGCATTTT. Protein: CASASRGGSHQPQHF.